A selection of T cell receptor beta chains follows, all from one sample in a study of blood T cell repertoires in COVID-19. Assay used: immunoSEQ multiplex PCR; TCRdb lists only in-frame clones, some missing. The table lists roughly 380,000 clones, approximately 91% of them singletons. Input material: PBMCs or T cells enriched from blood (not recorded which). Source of these receptors: a woman in her 30s who had been exposed to COVID-19. CDR3s include the opening cysteine and the closing phenylalanine or tryptophan. D genes are given only for firm matches. Expanded clones are given a class, and other clones once, few, many or no size at all.

j_gene,abundance,v_gene,d_gene,CDR3nt,CDR3aa
TRBJ2-7,-,TRBV29-1,TRBD2,TGCAGCGGGACCCTAGCGGGGAGTCCCTACGAGCAGTACTTC,CSGTLAGSPYEQYF
TRBJ2-3,-,TRBV7-2,TRBD1,TGTGCCAGCAGCTTAGGGGACAGTGGGGGAACAGATACGCAGTATTTT,CASSLGDSGGTDTQYF
TRBJ2-1,-,TRBV11-2,TRBD1,TGTGCCAGCACGGGACAGGGACCCTACAATGAGCAGTTCTTC,CASTGQGPYNEQFF
TRBJ2-2,-,TRBV9,TRBD2,TGTGCCAGCAGCCTTTTAGCGGGAGGGCCGGGCACCGGGGAGCTGTTTTTT,CASSLLAGGPGTGELFF
TRBJ1-2,-,TRBV2,TRBD1,TGTGCCAGCAGGGGACAGGGGAACTATGGCTACACCTTC,CASRGQGNYGYTF
TRBJ1-4,-,TRBV2,-,TGTGCCAGCAGCGGTGGGAGGGGAGATGAAAAACTGTTTTTT,CASSGGRGDEKLFF
TRBJ1-1,-,TRBV7-9,-,TGTGCCAGCAGCTTAGGCACGGGCACTGAAGCTTTCTTT,CASSLGTGTEAFF
TRBJ1-2,-,TRBV19,TRBD1,TGTGCCAGTAGTACCTTAGGGGACAGCGGCTACACCTTC,CASSTLGDSGYTF
TRBJ1-1,-,TRBV19,TRBD1,TGTGCCAGTAGTCTCGGACAGGTTAACGAAGCTTTCTTT,CASSLGQVNEAFF
TRBJ1-2,-,TRBV10-3,-,TGTGCCATCAGTGAGTCGTTAGGTGCAGGGCGGGATTATGGCTACACCTTC,CAISESLGAGRDYGYTF
TRBJ1-4,-,TRBV7-2,-,TGTGCCAGCAGCTTAGAAGGCGGGGCGGGGTGGGTGATTGAAAAACTGTTTTTT,CASSLEGGAGWVIEKLFF
TRBJ1-2,once,TRBV7-9,TRBD1,TGTGCCAGCAGTTCGACAGGGGCACTTGACTATGGCTACACCTTC,CASSSTGALDYGYTF
TRBJ2-7,-,TRBV5-6,TRBD2,TGTGCCAGCAGCCCGGGACTAGCGGGACCCCTTTCCTACGAGCAGTACTTC,CASSPGLAGPLSYEQYF
TRBJ1-2,-,TRBV9,-,TGTGCCAGCAGCGCCGATGACAGGCTAAACTATGGCTACACCTTC,CASSADDRLNYGYTF
TRBJ2-3,-,TRBV24-1,TRBD2,TGTGCCACCAGTGATAAGGGACCCGGGACTAGCGGCTTCACAGATACGCAGTATTTT,CATSDKGPGTSGFTDTQYF
TRBJ2-6,-,TRBV29-1,-,TGCAGCGTTGTAGGAGCTGGGGCCAACGTCCTGACTTTC,CSVVGAGANVLTF
TRBJ1-5,-,TRBV5-1,-,TGCGCCAGCAGCTTGACACCGGGGAACGGACAGCCCCAGCATTTT,CASSLTPGNGQPQHF
TRBJ2-2,-,TRBV7-3,-,TGTGCCAGCAGCCTGGACAGCACGAACACCGGGGAGCTGTTTTTT,CASSLDSTNTGELFF
TRBJ2-1,-,TRBV24-1,TRBD1,TGTGCCACCAGTGGCCGGGACAGGGGCCGCAATGAGCAGTTCTTC,CATSGRDRGRNEQFF
TRBJ2-7,-,TRBV5-4,TRBD2,TGTGCCAGCAGCTTGGAATCTAGCGGGAGCCCCTACGAGCAGTACTTC,CASSLESSGSPYEQYF
TRBJ1-2,once,TRBV5-1,-,TGCGCCAGCAGCCCCACAGGGTCGAGTTATGGCTACACCTTC,CASSPTGSSYGYTF
TRBJ2-2,-,TRBV11-3,TRBD2,TGTGCCAGCAGCTTAGTCGGGCTAGCGGGAGTCCCCGGGGAGCTGTTTTTT,CASSLVGLAGVPGELFF
TRBJ2-5,-,TRBV7-6,-,TGTGCCAGCAGCTTATGGGGCGGTGAGACCCAGTACTTC,CASSLWGGETQYF
TRBJ2-1,-,TRBV28,TRBD2,TGTGCCAGCAAGTATGGAAGGACTAGCGGGAGGTGGACCTACAATGAGCAGTTCTTC,CASKYGRTSGRWTYNEQFF
TRBJ2-2,-,TRBV18,-,TGTGCCAGCTCACCACAAGGAAATAGCGCGAACACCGGGGAGCTGTTTTTT,CASSPQGNSANTGELFF